Listed here are 9 T cell receptor beta chains from one sample, sequenced in a study of cytomegalovirus exposure and HLA in healthy donors. PCR involved 60 Vbeta and 13 Jbeta primers. Clones were read by immunoSEQ multiplex PCR, and TCRdb kept only the in-frame ones, dropping some. The sample lists 150,000 to 200,000 clones; 82% were seen once. Sequenced sample: PBMCs. The receptors here all came from a boy younger than 10 in good health and CMV-seronegative.

Of note for this clone: The junction departs from the called germline gene at one end, perhaps through a read error. The DNA for the CDR3 is TGTGCCAGCAGCCCGGCGGGACTAGCGGGGGCTGGGGCCAACGGCCTGACTTTC. Translation gives CASSPAGLAGAGANGLTF. This chain links TRBV5-4 with TRBJ2-6, with TRBD2 identical over 14 bases. This CDR3 is 18 amino acids long. The germline V gene has CDR1 SGHNT and CDR2 YYREEE (reference sequence).

Regarding this clone: Other DNA sequences in the sample encode the same CDR3. The chain uses TRBV9 and TRBJ2-3, with D unclear. The CDR3 runs 13 residues. The V gene lost 2 bases and the J gene lost 0 bases, with 4 bases spanning the gap. The V gene's germline CDR1 is SGDLS and CDR2 YYNGEE. CDR3 coding DNA: TGTGCCAGCAGCGTGACTAGCACAGATACGCAGTATTTT. It yields the protein CASSVTSTDTQYF.

The chain combines TRBV4-3 with TRBJ2-3; a possible D gene is TRBD2 (6 bases). This CDR3 is 15 amino acids long. Per germline, CDR1 LGHNA and CDR2 YSLEER. Trimming removed 3 bases at V and 5 bases at J, with 15 bases between. Here the CDR3 reads CASSHGLSGGDTQYF. The CDR3 nucleotides are TGCGCCAGCAGCCACGGATTATCCGGGGGAGATACGCAGTATTTT.

The rearrangement joins TRBV11-2 to TRBJ1-1, with D possibly TRBD1 on 5 matching bases. V lost 4 bases, J lost 0 bases, and 9 bases lay in between. The V gene's germline CDR1 is SGHAT and CDR2 FQNNGV. The CDR3 has 14 amino acids. The CDR3 is CASSSTVLNTEAFF. CDR3 DNA sequence: TGTGCCAGCAGCTCGACAGTTCTGAACACTGAAGCTTTCTTT.

The V call is TRBV6-5, the J call TRBJ1-1; D is undetermined. The CDR3 length is 15 residues. V was cut by 0 bases and J by 3 bases, with 11 bases left in between. Germline V gene lookup returns CDR1 MNHEY and CDR2 SVGAGI. CDR3 sequence: CASSYSARLYTEAFF. The CDR3 DNA is TGTGCCAGCAGTTACTCGGCCAGACTTTACACTGAAGCTTTCTTT.

The chain recombines TRBV7-9 with TRBJ2-7, with 8 nucleotides matching TRBD1. Looked up from germline, CDR1 is SEHNR and CDR2 is FQNEAQ (reference sequence). V lost 5 bases, J lost 0 bases, and 6 bases stayed unmatched. This CDR3 spans 15 amino acids. CDR3 nucleotide sequence: TGTGCCAGCAGCCGACAGGGGATCAGCTCCTACGAGCAGTACTTC. Protein: CASSRQGISSYEQYF.

This chain links TRBV11-2 with TRBJ2-5, with 9 nucleotides matching TRBD1. The CDR3 covers 15 residues. V was clipped by 1 base and J by 2 bases; unmatched bases: 2. The germline V gene encodes CDR1 SGHAT and CDR2 FQNNGV. CDR3 protein: CASSLGDREQETQYF. The DNA for the CDR3 is TGTGCCAGCAGCTTAGGGGACAGGGAACAAGAGACCCAGTACTTC.

V and J are TRBV7-6 and TRBJ2-1; 9 positions match TRBD1. J lost 7 bases, V lost 5 bases, and 6 bases had no gene match. From germline, CDR1 is SGHVS and CDR2 FNYEAQ. The CDR3 length is 14 residues. The CDR3 bases are TGTGCCAGCAGCCCGACGGACAGGGGTAATGAGCAGTTCTTC. It codes for CASSPTDRGNEQFF.

This rearrangement joins TRBV5-5 to TRBJ2-7; D not resolved. V lost 4 bases and J lost 1, with 3 bases in between. The CDR3 length is 11 residues. Germline V gene sequence: CDR1 SGHKS, CDR2 YYEKEE (reference sequence). The CDR3 protein is CASSPSYEQYF. The CDR3 nucleotides are TGTGCCAGCAGCCCTTCCTACGAGCAGTACTTC.